These T cell receptor beta chains were read from a single sample in a study of T cells after yellow fever vaccination. From the 5' RACE reads, TCRdb called clonotypes with MiXCR, one entry per CDR3 protein. The repertoire has fewer than 350,000 distinct CDR3 sequences, about 4.5% of them found once; the top ten carry just under 20%. Sequenced material: PBMCs, taken 15 days after the yellow fever booster vaccination. These receptors originate from a man younger than 35 who received the YFV17D yellow fever vaccine. The CDR3 runs from the conserved cysteine through the conserved F or W. Not all rows give a size; the values are once, few, many and, for expanded clones, a class.

v_gene	j_gene	abundance	CDR3aa
TRBV5-4	TRBJ2-3	many	CASSLRTVADTQYF
TRBV29-1	TRBJ1-2	NA	CSVAISYYGYTF
TRBV12-3/TRBV12-4	TRBJ2-1	many	CASSPRGGVQGSSYNEQFF
TRBV12-3/TRBV12-4	TRBJ2-5	few	CASSSQGETQYF
TRBV20-1	TRBJ1-1	NA	CSARAGALRTEAFF
TRBV7-3	TRBJ2-2	NA	CASSPRSVAGELFF
TRBV11-2	TRBJ1-1	NA	CASSLSPTGINTEAFF
TRBV5-1	TRBJ1-5	NA	CASSPGTSSNQPQHF
TRBV4-1	TRBJ2-5	many	CASSPAGTGWETQYF
TRBV20-1	TRBJ1-5	many	CRAGGGNQPQHF
TRBV7-9	TRBJ1-1	few	CASRAGGLNTEAFF
TRBV6-2/TRBV6-3	TRBJ2-1	many	CASSDRRGTVDNEQFF
TRBV5-1	TRBJ1-5	NA	CASSLQGADQPQHF
TRBV18	TRBJ1-2	many	CASSPSKVGYTF
TRBV7-2	TRBJ2-3	few	CASSAGLARTDTQYF
TRBV7-7	TRBJ2-2	few	CASSSTGTGGPSNTGELFF
TRBV5-5	TRBJ2-7	many	CASSSAPTEAYEQYF
TRBV29-1	TRBJ1-4	few	CSGGPGQEGEKLFF
TRBV7-6	TRBJ2-7	many	CASSLGTGGPYEQYF
TRBV5-1	TRBJ2-3	many	CASSSGLAEADTQYF
TRBV5-1	TRBJ1-2	many	CASKRRDVDGYTF
TRBV9	TRBJ2-2	few	CASSPRPDKTGELFF
TRBV20-1	TRBJ2-5	few	CSALIPGKVRETQYF
TRBV6-2/TRBV6-3	TRBJ2-3	many	CASSATGLVPDTQYF
TRBV4-3	TRBJ1-4	NA	CASSRGQVNEKLFF
TRBV20-1	TRBJ2-1	many	CSARDDLSSYNEQFF